One T cell receptor (beta chain) is described in this entry. The antigen is not known. Autoimmune disease history or systemic immunosuppression disqualified patients. The sample is drawn from a study of OX40 agonist ivuxolimab in advanced cancers. Study details: In this cohort, patients received ivuxolimab, an agonistic anti-OX40 (CD134) antibody. While on treatment, patients had intravenous ivuxolimab at 0.01 to 10 mg/kg every 2 weeks. Study-level findings and limits: There was clonal expansion of CD4+ and CD8+ blood T cells by week 6 at 0.1 to 3.0 mg/kg.

Clones were sequenced by immunoSEQ multiplex PCR, and TCRdb holds only the in-frame ones, with some missing. The sample carries about 32,000 clones, around 80% recorded once. Between the trimmed V and J ends, which lost 6 bases and 2 bases, there was a span of 5 bases. Germline V gene lookup returns CDR1 MDHEN and CDR2 SYDVKM. The CDR3 length is 11 residues. The chain is built from TRBV28 and TRBJ2-7; D might be TRBD1 (5 bases). This material consisted of CD4+ or CD8+ T cells sorted from blood, taken in a trial of the OX40 agonist ivuxolimab. The receptor was isolated from an adult with an advanced solid tumor such as melanoma, head and neck, liver or kidney cancer. CDR3 DNA sequence: TGTGCCAGCAGCAGGGCCTACGAGCAGTACTTC. It is translated as CASSRAYEQYF.